Following are 18 T cell receptor beta chains from one sample sequenced in a study of cytomegalovirus exposure and HLA in healthy donors. Researchers ran the PCR with 60 Vbeta and 13 Jbeta primers. Assay used: immunoSEQ multiplex PCR; TCRdb lists only in-frame clones, some missing. This sample has about 160,000 clones, with 70% to 90% found just once. Sequences were obtained from PBMCs. These receptors all come from a man between 18 and 35 years old in good health and CMV-seropositive.

The chain couples TRBV27 to TRBJ2-6; D might be TRBD1 (6 bases). The CDR3 covers 16 residues. V dropped 9 bases and J dropped 0 bases, with 15 bases sitting between them. Germline V gene sequence: CDR1 MNHEY, CDR2 SMNVEV (reference sequence). As DNA, the CDR3 is TGTGCCAGTTCGGGACACCTGACCTCTGGGGCCAACGTCCTGACTTTC. It translates to CASSGHLTSGANVLTF.

This chain joins TRBV2 and TRBJ1-6; D gene ambiguous. From germline, CDR1 is SNHLY and CDR2 FYNNEI. Trimming shortened V by 3 bases and J by 10 bases, and 7 bases separated the two germline ends. CDR3 length: 12 residues. The CDR3: CASSDGKSPLHF. CDR3 coding DNA: TGTGCCAGCAGTGACGGGAAATCACCCCTCCACTTT.

The chain is built from TRBV18 and TRBJ1-1; D may be TRBD1 (6 bases). CDR3 length: 17 amino acids. V dropped 5 bases and J dropped 0 bases, with 19 bases sitting between them. Germline assignment: CDR1 KGHSH and CDR2 LQKENI. This CDR3 is CASSSRDTTILNTEAFF. The CDR3 DNA sequence: TGTGCCAGCTCATCTCGGGACACGACTATTTTGAACACTGAAGCTTTCTTT.

This chain uses TRBV4-3 with TRBJ1-5; D is uncertain. The germline CDR1 and CDR2 sequences are LGHNA and YSLEER. V was pared by 0 bases and J by 0 bases, with 6 bases between. CDR3 size: 15 residues. The CDR3 coding sequence is TGCGCCAGCAGCCAAGACAGTAATAGCAATCAGCCCCAGCATTTT. Protein sequence: CASSQDSNSNQPQHF.

This clone was observed a handful of times. The chain uses TRBV10-3 and TRBJ1-3; D possibly corresponds to TRBD1 (5 bases). The CDR3 extends over 14 amino acids. Germline-derived CDR1 and CDR2 are ENHRY and SYGVKD. Trimming removed 11 bases at V and 0 bases at J, with 14 bases between. The CDR3 loop is CASAGGSSGNTIYF. CDR3 coding DNA: TGTGCCTCGGCGGGGGGGAGCTCTGGAAACACCATATATTTT.

This clone came up once. This chain uses TRBV7-2 with TRBJ2-5; a weak D match, TRBD2 (7 bases). Germline values: CDR1 SGHTA, CDR2 FQGNSA. Trimming removed 1 base at V and 5 bases at J, with 14 bases between. The CDR3 length is 15 residues. CDR3 residues: CASSLGGGGKETQYF. The CDR3 bases are TGTGCCAGCAGCTTAGGAGGGGGGGGGAAGGAGACCCAGTACTTC.

The chain has TRBV6-1 and TRBJ1-6; 10 nucleotides line up with TRBD1. In germline, CDR1 is MNHNS, CDR2 SASEGT. Unmatched junction bases numbered 2, after V lost 5 bases and J lost 7 bases. The CDR3 length is 14 residues. DNA of the CDR3: TGTGCCAGCAGTCCGGGACAGGGGAATTCACCCCTCCACTTT. Translation: CASSPGQGNSPLHF.

The chain recombines TRBV4-3 with TRBJ2-3, with TRBD2 matching 11 bases. The trim removed 2 bases at V and 4 bases at J, leaving 11 bases unmatched. The CDR3 spans 18 residues. Germline values: CDR1 LGHNA, CDR2 YSLEER. The CDR3 coding sequence is TGCGCCAGCAGCCAACTCCGGGGTAGCGGGGGGGTTCCAGATACGCAGTATTTT. It yields the protein CASSQLRGSGGVPDTQYF.

The V call is TRBV7-6, the J call TRBJ1-3; no firm D call. The CDR3 extends over 15 amino acids. Trimming took off 5 bases at V and 0 bases at J, with 11 bases between the two ends. Germline V gene sequence: CDR1 SGHVS, CDR2 FNYEAQ. The CDR3 region is CASSPYSGSGNTIYF. CDR3 bases: TGTGCCAGCAGCCCGTATTCCGGCTCTGGAAACACCATATATTTT. The variable domain in full, completed from reference TRBV7-6 and TRBJ1-3, reads GAGVSQSPRYKVTKRGQDVALRCDPISGHVSLYWYRQALGQGPEFLTYFNYEAQQDKSGLPNDRFSAERPEGSISTLTIQRTEQRDSAMYRCASSPYSGSGNTIYFGEGSWLTVV.

A single count supports this clone. The chain has TRBV7-9 and TRBJ2-7, with 13 positions matching TRBD2. Germline CDR1 SEHNR, CDR2 FQNEAQ (reference sequence). The junction had 14 bases not matched to a gene; V was cut back by 1 base and J by 5 bases. The CDR3 consists of 19 residues. CDR3 loop: CASSLGIWTSGGAVHEQYF. CDR3 nucleotide sequence: TGTGCCAGCAGCTTAGGCATTTGGACTAGCGGGGGAGCTGTCCACGAGCAGTACTTC. Variable domain in full (rest from reference TRBV7-9 and TRBJ2-7): DTGVSQNPRHKITKRGQNVTFRCDPISEHNRLYWYRQTLGQGPEFLTYFQNEAQLEKSRLLSDRFSAERPKGSFSTLEIQRTEQGDSAMYLCASSLGIWTSGGAVHEQYFGPGTRLTVT.

The CDR3 spells CASSRWASGDPSTDTQYF. The CDR3 DNA follows: TGTGCCAGCAGCCGGTGGGCTAGCGGGGACCCCAGCACAGATACGCAGTATTTT. This sequence joins TRBV5-4 and TRBJ2-3; 9 bases are a match to TRBD2. Per the germline V gene, CDR1 is SGHNT and CDR2 is YYREEE (reference sequence). The CDR3 is made up of 18 amino acids. The J segment lost 0 bases and the V segment lost 4 bases, leaving 12 bases of the junction unmatched.

The rearrangement links TRBV7-9 to TRBJ2-1, with a weak D call TRBD1 (5 bases). V was trimmed by 5 bases and J by 5 bases, leaving 22 bases between them. CDR3 length: 17 residues. Germline V CDR1 and CDR2: SEHNR, FQNEAQ (reference sequence). CDR3 in amino acids: CASSPSWGARAHNEQFF. The CDR3 DNA is TGTGCCAGCAGCCCGTCGTGGGGCGCCAGGGCCCACAATGAGCAGTTCTTC.

The V gene is TRBV4-1, the J gene TRBJ1-6; D is possibly TRBD1 (6 bases). The germline CDR1 and CDR2 sequences are MGHRA and YSYEKL. This CDR3 comprises 16 residues. Trimming pared 3 bases from V and 5 bases from J, leaving 14 bases between. CDR3 bases: TGCGCCAGCAGCCAGCCCGGCAGGGGTAATAATTCACCCCTCCACTTT. Translation: CASSQPGRGNNSPLHF.

This clone is a singleton in its sample. The chain recombines TRBV30 with TRBJ2-7; 8 nucleotides match TRBD1. The CDR3 has 17 residues. Germline CDR1 and CDR2: GTSNPN and SVGIG (reference sequence). J gave up 3 bases and V 0 bases, and 13 bases lay outside the gene matches. The chain's CDR3 is CAWSVQYPGQALYEQYF. The CDR3 coding sequence is TGTGCCTGGAGTGTACAATACCCGGGACAGGCGCTCTACGAGCAGTACTTC.

The chain joins TRBV5-4 to TRBJ2-7; the D gene is possibly TRBD1 (5 bases). CDR1 and CDR2 (germline): SGHNT, YYREEE (reference sequence). V lost 0 bases to trimming and J lost 5 bases, with 9 bases between them. This CDR3 contains 13 residues. In nucleotides, the CDR3 is TGTGCCAGCAGCTTGGGGGGCGGACACGAGCAGTACTTC. Translation gives CASSLGGGHEQYF.

The chain links TRBV7-3 to TRBJ1-2, with 11 bases fitting TRBD1. The J segment lost 8 bases and the V segment lost 5 bases, leaving 19 bases of the junction unmatched. The CDR3 has 18 residues. Germline V gene sequence: CDR1 SGHTA, CDR2 FQGTGA. The DNA of the CDR3 is TGTGCCAGCAGCCAAGGGGCCCCCACCGGGACAGGGGGTTCAGGCTACACCTTC. Its translation is CASSQGAPTGTGGSGYTF.

CDR3 loop: CASSLAAELSGELFF. The CDR3 coding sequence is TGCGCCAGCAGCTTGGCAGCGGAGCTCTCCGGGGAGCTGTTTTTT. The V and J genes are TRBV5-1 and TRBJ2-2; D may be TRBD2 (5 bases). The CDR3 consists of 15 residues. V lost 0 bases and J lost 6, with 12 bases in between. Germline V gives CDR1 SGHRS, CDR2 YFSETQ.

The chain recombines TRBV6-5 with TRBJ1-3; TRBD1 matches at 7 bases. Looked up from germline, CDR1 is MNHEY and CDR2 is SVGAGI. The CDR3 consists of 15 residues. V was pared by 3 bases and J by 4 bases, with 6 bases of the junction left unmatched. The CDR3 sequence is CASSYRTGVGNTIYF. CDR3 bases: TGTGCCAGCAGTTATCGTACAGGGGTCGGAAACACCATATATTTT.